Below, 16 T cell receptor beta chains from the same sample are listed, as sequenced in a study of siplizumab effects on memory and regulatory T cells. Data came from immunoSEQ multiplex PCR; TCRdb stores just in-frame clones and leaves some out. The data contain approximately 84,000 clones, 95% of them singletons. Sequencing was done on a sample of CD8+ T cells sorted from blood. These TCRs come from a human donor in good health.

This clone was seen only once. This chain uses TRBV7-2 with TRBJ2-7; 11 nucleotides align to TRBD2. Losses at the gene ends were 3 bases for V and 0 bases for J; bases not matched to a gene: 1. The length of the CDR3 is 15 residues. CDR1 and CDR2 (germline): SGHTA, FQGNSA. The CDR3 spells CASSLGTSGSYEQYF. CDR3 bases: TGTGCCAGCAGCTTGGGGACTAGCGGCTCCTACGAGCAGTACTTC.

This chain connects TRBV7-9 to TRBJ2-1; possibly TRBD2 for D (5 bases). The germline gives CDR1 SEHNR, CDR2 FQNEAQ (reference sequence). Trimming left V 7 bases short and J 7 bases short, with 14 bases between. The length of the CDR3 is 13 residues. CDR3 in amino acids: CASTGDYANEQFF. CDR3 nucleotide sequence: TGTGCCAGCACCGGGGATTACGCGAATGAGCAGTTCTTC.

The DNA of the CDR3 is TGTGCCAGCAGCGTTACAGGGTTAAGCTCTGGAAACACCATATATTTT. This translates into CASSVTGLSSGNTIYF. The chain uses TRBV9 and TRBJ1-3; perhaps TRBD1 as D (6 bases). Germline V gives CDR1 SGDLS, CDR2 YYNGEE. V lost 2 bases, J lost 0 bases, and 12 bases lay in between. The CDR3 covers 16 residues.

This rearrangement joins TRBV7-6 to TRBJ2-7, with 9 positions matching TRBD1. The J segment lost 5 bases and the V segment lost 5 bases, leaving 10 bases of the junction unmatched. Germline V gene sequence: CDR1 SGHVS, CDR2 FNYEAQ. CDR3 length: 15 amino acids. The DNA for the CDR3 is TGTGCCAGCAGCCATCCGGGACAGGGAGTCCACGAGCAGTACTTC. It encodes CASSHPGQGVHEQYF.

J is TRBJ1-2 and V is TRBV7-9, with D possibly being TRBD1 (5 bases). CDR1 is SEHNR, CDR2 FQNEAQ, per germline (reference sequence). The V end lost 6 bases, the J end lost 3 bases, and 20 bases lay between the germline ends. This CDR3 contains 16 residues. Here the CDR3 DNA reads TGTGCCAGCAGGGGGGGAGGGCGGAGTCCCGACTATGGCTACACCTTC. Protein sequence: CASRGGGRSPDYGYTF.

The chain employs TRBV19 and TRBJ2-7; no clear D gene. Trimming left V 6 bases short and J 3 bases short, with 12 bases between. CDR1 and CDR2 (germline): LNHDA, SQIVND (reference sequence). The CDR3 is 13 amino acids. The CDR3 nucleotides are TGTGCCAGTAGCGTCGAGGCTAACTACGAGCAGTACTTC. Translating gives CASSVEANYEQYF. Looking up the rest from reference TRBV19 and TRBJ2-7 gives the full variable domain: DGGITQSPKYLFRKEGQNVTLSCEQNLNHDAMYWYRQDPGQGLRLIYYSQIVNDFQKGDIAEGYSVSREKKESFPLTVTSAQKNPTAFYLCASSVEANYEQYFGPGTRLTVT.

This chain joins TRBV7-9 and TRBJ2-3; D is uncertain. Trimming pared 0 bases from V and 1 base from J, leaving 5 bases between. CDR1 is SEHNR, CDR2 FQNEAQ, per germline (reference sequence). The CDR3 covers 14 residues. The CDR3 loop reads CASSLATRTDTQYF. The CDR3 DNA reads TGTGCCAGCAGCTTAGCGACCCGCACAGATACGCAGTATTTT.

The chain recombines TRBV21-1 with TRBJ2-6; TRBD1, the table's D call, lacks a check against the DNA. TRBV21-1 is a recognized pseudogene. The CDR3 consists of 19 residues. The CDR3 loop reads CASSKHPGHQFSGANVLTF. The CDR3 DNA follows: TGTGCCAGCAGCAAACACCCAGGACACCAATTCTCTGGGGCCAACGTCCTGACTTTC.

The chain joins TRBV5-1 to TRBJ2-7; 9 bases are shared with TRBD1. CDR3 size: 14 residues. V was clipped by 2 bases and J by 1 base; unmatched bases: 1. Germline CDR1 is SGHRS and CDR2 is YFSETQ. The CDR3 is CASSLQGASYEQYF. CDR3 nucleotides: TGCGCCAGCAGCTTACAGGGGGCGTCCTACGAGCAGTACTTC. The whole variable domain, remainder taken from reference TRBV5-1 and TRBJ2-7, is KAGVTQTPRYLIKTRGQQVTLSCSPISGHRSVSWYQQTPGQGLQFLFEYFSETQRNKGNFPGRFSGRQFSNSRSEMNVSTLELGDSALYLCASSLQGASYEQYFGPGTRLTVT.

The chain combines TRBV11-2 with TRBJ1-1, with TRBD1 matching over 7 bases. With V trimmed by 1 base and J by 11 bases, 7 bases remained unmatched. CDR3 length equals 13 residues. From germline, CDR1 is SGHAT and CDR2 FQNNGV. The CDR3 sequence is CASSLGTGGTAFF. In DNA, the CDR3 is TGTGCCAGCAGCTTAGGGACAGGTGGGACGGCTTTCTTT.

V is TRBV27 and J is TRBJ1-1; D unresolved. CDR1 MNHEY and CDR2 SMNVEV come from the germline V gene (reference sequence). Trimming left V 1 base short and J 2 bases short, with 11 bases between. This CDR3 has 15 amino acids. The chain's CDR3 is CASSLFPGSNTEAFF. The CDR3 nucleotides are TGTGCCAGCAGTTTATTCCCAGGTTCCAACACTGAAGCTTTCTTT.

The chain is built from TRBV7-9 and TRBJ2-1, with D tentatively TRBD1 or TRBD2 (7 bases each). Trimming removed 4 bases at V and 4 bases at J, with 14 bases between. The CDR3 is 15 residues long. The V gene's germline CDR1 is SEHNR and CDR2 FQNEAQ (reference sequence). The CDR3 here is CASSWRGTEYNEQFF. CDR3 in DNA: TGTGCCAGCAGCTGGCGGGGGACAGAGTACAATGAGCAGTTCTTC.

The chain links TRBV4-3 to TRBJ2-7; no clear D gene. CDR1 is LGHNA and CDR2 is YSLEER in the germline V gene. This CDR3 has 15 amino acids. Trimming removed 0 bases at V and 5 bases at J, with 14 bases between. The CDR3 here is CASSQDAGNVNEQYF. The DNA for the CDR3 is TGCGCCAGCAGCCAAGATGCCGGAAATGTGAACGAGCAGTACTTC.

V gene TRBV5-1 combines with J gene TRBJ1-1; D perhaps matches TRBD1 (5 bases). The CDR3 sequence is 12 residues long. Trimming stripped 0 bases from V and 7 bases from J, with 7 bases between. Germline V gene data show CDR1 as SGHRS and CDR2 as YFSETQ. CDR3 in amino acids: CASSLVGGEAFF. The CDR3 DNA sequence: TGCGCCAGCAGCTTGGTGGGGGGTGAAGCTTTCTTT.

The chain couples TRBV27 to TRBJ2-7; tentative D call: TRBD2 (6 bases). The CDR3 is 13 amino acids. With 6 bases removed from V and 2 bases from J, the gap between germline ends came to 11 bases. Germline-derived CDR1 and CDR2 are MNHEY and SMNVEV (reference sequence). The CDR3 nucleotides are TGTGCCAGCAGGGGTAGCGGACCCTACGAGCAGTACTTC. It yields the protein CASRGSGPYEQYF.

This clone was observed once. This chain uses TRBV19 with TRBJ2-7; unclear D gene. Germline values: CDR1 LNHDA, CDR2 SQIVND (reference sequence). This CDR3 region has 13 residues. The V end was cut by 3 bases, the J end by 1 base, with 7 bases between. The CDR3 nucleotides read TGTGCCAGTAGTATTGACATATCCTACGAGCAGTACTTC. This gives the protein CASSIDISYEQYF.